The rows below give T cell receptor beta chains drawn from one sample of a study of shared clonotypes between healthy human individuals. Measured with immunoSEQ multiplex PCR; TCRdb has only the in-frame clones, and not every one. The sample yields about 2.3 million clones, around 90% seen once. The material sequenced was naive CD4+ T cells from PBMCs. The receptors were sampled from a man aged 18-30 years in good health. Some clones in this sample may be carry-over from other donors' samples. Both conserved end residues are trimmed from each CDR3. Clone size, where shown, is once, few, many, or a class for clones that have expanded.

>.|TRBJ2-7|TRBV5-1|14
ASSLGHLGSSYEQY
>.|TRBJ1-2|TRBV16|11
ASISDRGAGYT
>.|TRBJ1-1|TRBV25-1|12
ASREYGGRTEAF
>.|TRBJ1-2|TRBV28|11
ASRYTVNYGYT
>once|TRBJ1-1|TRBV28|13
ASSFGRRGRTEAF
>.|TRBJ1-4|TRBV19|12
ASSIVGTNEKLF
>few|TRBJ1-5|TRBV9|17
ASSYTSPGGELSNQPQH
>.|TRBJ2-7|TRBV5-1|11
ASSGLAEAQQY
>.|TRBJ2-5|TRBV5-8|14
ASSLAEREGLKTQY
>.|TRBJ1-3|TRBV5-1|13
ASSLPRGDGNTIY
>.|TRBJ2-1|TRBV5-1|14
ASQMAGTSSYNEQF
>.|TRBJ2-2|TRBV2|14
ASSPGTGTITGELF
>.|TRBJ1-3|TRBV28|13
ASSLGVPDRDTIY
>.|TRBJ2-2|TRBV7-3|14
ASSLYQGSNTGELF
>.|TRBJ2-2|TRBV30|12
AWSLGGNTGELF
>.|TRBJ2-5|TRBV5-1|15
ASSLGAGGSFEETQY
>.|TRBJ1-3|TRBV10-3|14
AISEYQPNSGNTIY
>.|TRBJ2-7|TRBV14|14
ASSQDFLAGVMEQY
>.|TRBJ2-3|TRBV7-9|14
ASSPRTSGSTDTQY
>.|TRBJ1-2|TRBV28|10
ASQGRIYGYT
>.|TRBJ2-6|TRBV28|13
ASTTYFTGANVLT
>.|TRBJ2-6|TRBV9|16
ASSLTTGGASGANVLT
>.|TRBJ2-1|TRBV18|13
ASSPRTSSYNEQF
>.|TRBJ1-1|TRBV6-5|14
ASSYSRAGANTEAF
>.|TRBJ2-5|TRBV9|14
ASSARGTSAQETQY
>.|TRBJ2-1|TRBV7-2|13
ASSFDRGGYNEQF
>.|TRBJ1-4|TRBV10-3|13
AISEEGTLNEKLF
>.|TRBJ2-1|TRBV19|11
ASSETTYNEQF
>.|TRBJ1-5|TRBV6-1|11
ASSRDLNQPQH
>.|TRBJ2-2|TRBV5-6|11
ASSLEGTGELF
>.|TRBJ2-1|TRBV19|12
ASTRGDRGNEQF
>.|TRBJ1-2|TRBV19|14
ASSIGGQGPVYGYT
>few|TRBJ2-7|TRBV6-1|12
ASSQGLAVIEQY
>.|TRBJ2-1|TRBV4-1|13
ASSGRDHSYNEQF
>few|TRBJ1-5|TRBV7-2|12
ASSQGHKNQPQH
>.|TRBJ2-1|TRBV18|14
ASSPWIAGGENEQF
>.|TRBJ1-1|TRBV9|13
ASSSATVMNTEAF
>once|TRBJ2-1|TRBV7-2|14
ASSPSVAGVVNEQF
>.|TRBJ2-3|TRBV6-5|13
ASKTGGWSTDTQY
>.|TRBJ2-7|TRBV6-1|12
ASTLGRGPYEQY
>.|TRBJ2-7|TRBV4-2|13
ASSQVMASGNEQY
>.|TRBJ2-7|TRBV23-1|16
ASSQSIFRGRGGYEQY
>.|TRBJ2-7|TRBV28|13
ASSQPTSGRDEQY
>once|TRBJ2-1|TRBV4-2|15
ASSQDLLAANYNEQF
>.|TRBJ2-2|TRBV7-2|16
ASSFSQLAGGNTGELF
>once|TRBJ2-7|TRBV6-5|12
ASSNRDRDLEQY
>.|TRBJ1-2|TRBV7-9|11
ASSRTGGSGYT
>.|TRBJ2-4|TRBV4-1|14
ASSPTGGVAKNIQY
>.|TRBJ1-3|TRBV28|13
ASRGDRARDGTIY
>.|TRBJ2-3|TRBV15|13
ATSSRGANIDTQY
>few|TRBJ1-1|TRBV30|10
AWNPRRTEAF
>few|TRBJ2-2|TRBV2|13
AIQRTGRNTGELF
>.|TRBJ2-1|TRBV6-1|14
ASSAQFGTGDSEQF